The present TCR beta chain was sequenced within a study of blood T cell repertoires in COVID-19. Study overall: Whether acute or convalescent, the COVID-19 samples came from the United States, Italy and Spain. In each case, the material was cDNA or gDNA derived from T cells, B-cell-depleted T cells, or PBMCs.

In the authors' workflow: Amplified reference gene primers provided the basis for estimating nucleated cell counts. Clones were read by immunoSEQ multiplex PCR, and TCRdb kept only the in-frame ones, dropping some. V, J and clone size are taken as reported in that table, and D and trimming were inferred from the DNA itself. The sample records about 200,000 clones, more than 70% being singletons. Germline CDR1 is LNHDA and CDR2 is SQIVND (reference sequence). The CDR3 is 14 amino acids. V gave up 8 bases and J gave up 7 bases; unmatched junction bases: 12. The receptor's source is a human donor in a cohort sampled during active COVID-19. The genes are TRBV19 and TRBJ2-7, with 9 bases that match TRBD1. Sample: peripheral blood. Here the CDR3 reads CASATGGASREQYF. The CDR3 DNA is TGTGCCAGTGCTACAGGGGGCGCATCGAGGGAGCAGTACTTC.